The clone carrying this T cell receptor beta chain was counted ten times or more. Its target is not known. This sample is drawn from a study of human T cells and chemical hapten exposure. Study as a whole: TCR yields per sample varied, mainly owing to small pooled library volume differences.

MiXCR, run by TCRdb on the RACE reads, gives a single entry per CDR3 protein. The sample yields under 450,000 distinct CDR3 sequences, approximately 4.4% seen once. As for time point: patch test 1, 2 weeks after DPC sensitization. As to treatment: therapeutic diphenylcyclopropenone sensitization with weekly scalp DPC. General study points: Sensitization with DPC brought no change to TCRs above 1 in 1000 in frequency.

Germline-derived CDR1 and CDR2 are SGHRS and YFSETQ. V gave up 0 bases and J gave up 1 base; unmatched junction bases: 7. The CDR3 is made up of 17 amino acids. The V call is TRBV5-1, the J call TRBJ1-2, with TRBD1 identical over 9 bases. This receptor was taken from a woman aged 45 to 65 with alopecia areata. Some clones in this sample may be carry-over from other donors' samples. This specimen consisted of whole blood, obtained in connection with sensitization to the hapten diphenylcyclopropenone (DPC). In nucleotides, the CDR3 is TGCGCCAGCAGCTTGGACAGGGGGCTTACCCTTAACTATGGCTACACCTTC. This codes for CASSLDRGLTLNYGYTF. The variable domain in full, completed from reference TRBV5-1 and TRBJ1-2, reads KAGVTQTPRYLIKTRGQQVTLSCSPISGHRSVSWYQQTPGQGLQFLFEYFSETQRNKGNFPGRFSGRQFSNSRSEMNVSTLELGDSALYLCASSLDRGLTLNYGYTFGSGTRLTVV.